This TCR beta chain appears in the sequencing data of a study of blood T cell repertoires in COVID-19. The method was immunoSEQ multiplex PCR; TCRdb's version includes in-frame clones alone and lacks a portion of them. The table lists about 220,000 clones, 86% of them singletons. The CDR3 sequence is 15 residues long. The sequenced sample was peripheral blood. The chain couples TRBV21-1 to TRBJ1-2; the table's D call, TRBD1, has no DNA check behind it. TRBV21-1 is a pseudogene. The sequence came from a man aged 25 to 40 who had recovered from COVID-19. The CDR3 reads CASSKGQELRYGYTF. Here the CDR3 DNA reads TGTGCCAGCAGCAAAGGACAGGAACTTCGCTATGGCTACACCTTC.